A selection of T cell receptor beta chains follows, all from one sample in a study of shared clonotypes between healthy human individuals. Profiling relied on immunoSEQ multiplex PCR, and the TCRdb table lists in-frame clones only, not all of them. This table has roughly 2.4 million clones, 95% appearing once. Sample: naive CD4+ T cells sorted from blood. Every receptor here comes from a young man in good health. Each CDR3 is given with its conserved first and last residue. D genes are given only for firm matches. The size of a clone is reported for some rows only, either as once, few or many, or as a class for expanded clones.

D gene: TRBD1
J gene: TRBJ1-1
V gene: TRBV11-2
CDR3 length: 17
clone size: -
CDR3 DNA: TGTGCCAGCAGCTTTGGGGGATCAGGGGGCGCTTACACTGAAGCTTTCTTT
CDR3 protein: CASSFGGSGGAYTEAFF

D gene: -
J gene: TRBJ2-7
V gene: TRBV7-2
CDR3 length: 14
clone size: once
CDR3 DNA: TGTGCCAGCAGCTACTCGGGTAGTAGCTACGAGCAGTACTTC
CDR3 protein: CASSYSGSSYEQYF

D gene: -
J gene: TRBJ1-2
V gene: TRBV21-1
CDR3 length: 18
clone size: -
CDR3 DNA: TGTGCCAGCAGCAAAGCCCAACAGGGATTGCCTAGACTCTATGGCTACACCTTC
CDR3 protein: CASSKAQQGLPRLYGYTF

D gene: TRBD1
J gene: TRBJ2-7
V gene: TRBV14
CDR3 length: 14
clone size: -
CDR3 DNA: TGTGCCAGCAGCCAAGAACAGGGGTATTACGAGCAGTACTTC
CDR3 protein: CASSQEQGYYEQYF

D gene: -
J gene: TRBJ1-6
V gene: TRBV30
CDR3 length: 15
clone size: -
CDR3 DNA: TGTGCCTGGAGTCCCAGGGCAGGACGGAATTCACCCCTCCACTTT
CDR3 protein: CAWSPRAGRNSPLHF

D gene: -
J gene: TRBJ1-1
V gene: TRBV7-9
CDR3 length: 14
clone size: -
CDR3 DNA: TGTGCCAGCAGCCTCAAGCAGCTGAACACTGAAGCTTTCTTT
CDR3 protein: CASSLKQLNTEAFF

D gene: TRBD1
J gene: TRBJ1-2
V gene: TRBV7-2
CDR3 length: 14
clone size: -
CDR3 DNA: TGTGCCAGCAGCGTAGAAGGGACAGGCTCTGGCTACACCTTC
CDR3 protein: CASSVEGTGSGYTF

D gene: -
J gene: TRBJ1-2
V gene: TRBV6-4
CDR3 length: 15
clone size: once
CDR3 DNA: TGTGCCAGCAGTGACTCGAATTTGGGACAAGCGGACTACACCTTC
CDR3 protein: CASSDSNLGQADYTF

D gene: -
J gene: TRBJ2-7
V gene: TRBV6-5
CDR3 length: 13
clone size: -
CDR3 DNA: TGTGCCAGCAGCACTACTGTAGACGGCGAGCAGTACTTC
CDR3 protein: CASSTTVDGEQYF

D gene: -
J gene: TRBJ1-2
V gene: TRBV9
CDR3 length: 16
clone size: -
CDR3 DNA: TGTGCCAGCAGCGGACGACACGGGGGTCCCTTCTATGGCTACACCTTC
CDR3 protein: CASSGRHGGPFYGYTF

D gene: -
J gene: TRBJ1-4
V gene: TRBV27
CDR3 length: 15
clone size: -
CDR3 DNA: TGTGCCAGCAGTGCCGGTATGGTCTGGGGAGAAAAACTGTTTTTT
CDR3 protein: CASSAGMVWGEKLFF

D gene: TRBD2
J gene: TRBJ2-7
V gene: TRBV5-1
CDR3 length: 16
clone size: -
CDR3 DNA: TGCGCCAGCAGCCCCCTGGGTCTAGCGGGAGTATACGAGCAGTACTTC
CDR3 protein: CASSPLGLAGVYEQYF

D gene: -
J gene: TRBJ2-2
V gene: TRBV27
CDR3 length: 12
clone size: -
CDR3 DNA: TGTGCCAGCAGGACTATAGGGGGGGAGCTGTTTTTT
CDR3 protein: CASRTIGGELFF

D gene: TRBD2
J gene: TRBJ2-1
V gene: TRBV10-3
CDR3 length: 16
clone size: -
CDR3 DNA: TGTGCCATCAGTGACTTTACTAGCGGGAAAGACAATGAGCAGTTCTTC
CDR3 protein: CAISDFTSGKDNEQFF

D gene: TRBD1
J gene: TRBJ2-3
V gene: TRBV10-3
CDR3 length: 13
clone size: -
CDR3 DNA: TGTGCCATATCAGGGGGCGCCACAGATACGCAGTATTTT
CDR3 protein: CAISGGATDTQYF

D gene: -
J gene: TRBJ1-1
V gene: TRBV18
CDR3 length: 14
clone size: -
CDR3 DNA: TGTGCCAGCTCAGCAGGGGCGGGGGGCACTGAAGCTTTCTTT
CDR3 protein: CASSAGAGGTEAFF

D gene: TRBD2
J gene: TRBJ2-4
V gene: TRBV25-1
CDR3 length: 14
clone size: -
CDR3 DNA: TGTGCCAGCAGTGAGACGGGACTAGGGAACATTCAGTACTTC
CDR3 protein: CASSETGLGNIQYF

D gene: -
J gene: TRBJ1-5
V gene: TRBV6-1
CDR3 length: 14
clone size: -
CDR3 DNA: TGTGCCAGCAGTGAAGTAACGGGAGGACAGCCCCAGCATTTT
CDR3 protein: CASSEVTGGQPQHF

D gene: -
J gene: TRBJ1-1
V gene: TRBV28
CDR3 length: 14
clone size: once
CDR3 DNA: TGTGCCAGCAGTTTATGGGGAGGGAACACTGAAGCTTTCTTT
CDR3 protein: CASSLWGGNTEAFF

D gene: TRBD2
J gene: TRBJ2-1
V gene: TRBV19
CDR3 length: 17
clone size: -
CDR3 DNA: TGTGCCAGTAGTACCTCACTAGCGGGGGGCTCCTACAATGAGCAGTTCTTC
CDR3 protein: CASSTSLAGGSYNEQFF

D gene: -
J gene: TRBJ1-6
V gene: TRBV10-3
CDR3 length: 14
clone size: -
CDR3 DNA: TGTGCCATCAGTGAGCGGACTGCCAATTCACCCCTCCACTTT
CDR3 protein: CAISERTANSPLHF

D gene: -
J gene: TRBJ1-6
V gene: TRBV28
CDR3 length: 14
clone size: -
CDR3 DNA: TGTGCCAGGCCCGGGGGCTCCTATAATTCACCCCTCCACTTT
CDR3 protein: CARPGGSYNSPLHF

D gene: TRBD2
J gene: TRBJ2-1
V gene: TRBV7-3
CDR3 length: 15
clone size: -
CDR3 DNA: TGTGCCAGCAGCTTTGGGCCAGCGGGGCTAAATGAGCAGTTCTTC
CDR3 protein: CASSFGPAGLNEQFF

D gene: -
J gene: TRBJ1-2
V gene: TRBV30
CDR3 length: 13
clone size: -
CDR3 DNA: TGTGCCTGGAGGTTGAATCTTGCGGATGGCTACACCTTC
CDR3 protein: CAWRLNLADGYTF

D gene: TRBD1
J gene: TRBJ1-2
V gene: TRBV6-5
CDR3 length: 14
clone size: once
CDR3 DNA: TGTGCCAGCAGGAACAGCCCGACAGGGGACGGCTACACCTTC
CDR3 protein: CASRNSPTGDGYTF

D gene: -
J gene: TRBJ2-5
V gene: TRBV27
CDR3 length: 13
clone size: -
CDR3 DNA: TGTGCCAGCAGCTGGGGACTTCAAGAGACCCAGTACTTC
CDR3 protein: CASSWGLQETQYF

D gene: -
J gene: TRBJ1-5
V gene: TRBV28
CDR3 length: 15
clone size: -
CDR3 DNA: TGTGCCAGCAGTTTAATCGGGGGCGACAATCAGCCCCAGCATTTT
CDR3 protein: CASSLIGGDNQPQHF

D gene: -
J gene: TRBJ2-5
V gene: TRBV6-5
CDR3 length: 16
clone size: -
CDR3 DNA: TGTGCCAGCAGTTCCCACGCCCTGGGGGGCCGAGAGACCCAGTACTTC
CDR3 protein: CASSSHALGGRETQYF

D gene: -
J gene: TRBJ2-7
V gene: TRBV7-2
CDR3 length: 13
clone size: -
CDR3 DNA: TGTGCCAGCAGCTTAGAGGCGGTTCGCGAGCAGTACTTC
CDR3 protein: CASSLEAVREQYF

D gene: TRBD1
J gene: TRBJ1-1
V gene: TRBV6-1
CDR3 length: 13
clone size: -
CDR3 DNA: TGTGCCAGCGGCAAGACAGGGGTAACTGAAGCTTTCTTT
CDR3 protein: CASGKTGVTEAFF

D gene: -
J gene: TRBJ1-1
V gene: TRBV18
CDR3 length: 16
clone size: -
CDR3 DNA: TGTGCCAGCTCACCACCCCGAGGGGGGCTGAACACTGAAGCTTTCTTT
CDR3 protein: CASSPPRGGLNTEAFF

D gene: TRBD2
J gene: TRBJ2-1
V gene: TRBV9
CDR3 length: 18
clone size: -
CDR3 DNA: TGTGCCAGCAGCGTATATGGTAGCGGGGGTTCCCAGGGGAGTGAGCAGTTCTTC
CDR3 protein: CASSVYGSGGSQGSEQFF

D gene: -
J gene: TRBJ2-7
V gene: TRBV7-2
CDR3 length: 13
clone size: -
CDR3 DNA: TGTGCCAGCAGCTCCGGGTTGCCCTACGAGCAGTACTTC
CDR3 protein: CASSSGLPYEQYF

D gene: -
J gene: TRBJ1-2
V gene: TRBV7-2
CDR3 length: 18
clone size: -
CDR3 DNA: TGTGCCAGCAGCTTAGTGGGGTCCCCTACAGGGACTAACTATGGCTACACCTTC
CDR3 protein: CASSLVGSPTGTNYGYTF

D gene: -
J gene: TRBJ1-4
V gene: TRBV10-3
CDR3 length: 13
clone size: -
CDR3 DNA: TGTGCCATCGCGAGGGCGCAGGGTGAAAAACTGTTTTTT
CDR3 protein: CAIARAQGEKLFF

D gene: -
J gene: TRBJ1-2
V gene: TRBV25-1
CDR3 length: 12
clone size: -
CDR3 DNA: TGTGCCAGCAGTGATCAAAACTATGGCTACACCTTC
CDR3 protein: CASSDQNYGYTF

D gene: TRBD1
J gene: TRBJ1-6
V gene: TRBV5-6
CDR3 length: 16
clone size: once
CDR3 DNA: TGTGCCAGCAGCATCACGAATACAGGGGGCCATTCACCCCTCCACTTT
CDR3 protein: CASSITNTGGHSPLHF

D gene: -
J gene: TRBJ2-5
V gene: TRBV15
CDR3 length: 15
clone size: -
CDR3 DNA: TGTGCCACCAGCAGAGTTTTGCGGCAATTAGAGACCCAGTACTTC
CDR3 protein: CATSRVLRQLETQYF

D gene: -
J gene: TRBJ2-1
V gene: TRBV10-3
CDR3 length: 15
clone size: -
CDR3 DNA: TGTGCCATCAGTAGGGCCTTAAGCTCCTACAATGAGCAGTTCTTC
CDR3 protein: CAISRALSSYNEQFF

D gene: -
J gene: TRBJ2-3
V gene: TRBV29-1
CDR3 length: 10
clone size: -
CDR3 DNA: TGCAGCGTTGATAAGGCCCCCCAGTATTTT
CDR3 protein: CSVDKAPQYF

D gene: TRBD1
J gene: TRBJ1-6
V gene: TRBV4-1
CDR3 length: 16
clone size: -
CDR3 DNA: TGCGCCAGCAGCCAGCTGACAGGGGGCAAGGGTTCACCCCTCCACTTT
CDR3 protein: CASSQLTGGKGSPLHF

D gene: -
J gene: TRBJ2-5
V gene: TRBV5-6
CDR3 length: 16
clone size: -
CDR3 DNA: TGTGCCAGCAGCTTTTTATTCGGGGGGCACGGAGAGACCCAGTACTTC
CDR3 protein: CASSFLFGGHGETQYF

D gene: TRBD1
J gene: TRBJ2-7
V gene: TRBV2
CDR3 length: 15
clone size: -
CDR3 DNA: TGTGCCAGCAGCGTTGAACAGGGGGCCGGCTACGAGCAGTACTTC
CDR3 protein: CASSVEQGAGYEQYF

D gene: -
J gene: TRBJ2-4
V gene: TRBV28
CDR3 length: 11
clone size: -
CDR3 DNA: TGTGCCAGCAGGGCCGGTGGCATTCAGTACTTC
CDR3 protein: CASRAGGIQYF